Below, 8 T cell receptor beta chains from the same sample are listed, as sequenced in a study of regulatory T cells in long-lasting Graves disease. CDR3-region Arm-PCR and iRepertoire HTBI primers produced the TCR beta libraries. MiXCR, applied by TCRdb to the multiplex PCR reads, yields one record per CDR3 protein. The table lists hundreds of thousands of distinct CDR3 sequences, 16% of them singletons. The time point here: newly diagnosed GD, antithyroid drugs for less than 3 months. PBMC-derived RNA was used for the TCR library. These data were likewise used in another study, on T cells in Graves' hyperthyroidism and ophthalmopathy.

The specimen comprised peripheral blood mononuclear cells (PBMCs), sampled at new diagnosis, from a patient treated with antithyroid drugs. Source of these receptors: a young woman with Graves disease.

The sample holds many counts of this clonotype. The chain uses TRBV28 and TRBJ2-3; 10 nucleotides line up with TRBD1. The CDR3 runs to 19 residues. V lost 3 bases to trimming and J lost 3 bases; unmatched junction nucleotides: 15. CDR1 is MDHEN and CDR2 is SYDVKM in the germline V gene. The CDR3 DNA reads TGTGCCAGCAGTTTCCCGACTTTGGACAGGGGGATATTAACAGATACGCAGTATTTT. Its protein is CASSFPTLDRGILTDTQYF.

At least ten counts were recorded for this clonotype. One end of the junction varies from germline; a read error may be responsible. J is TRBJ1-2 and V is TRBV28, with D unclear. Looked up from germline, CDR1 is MDHEN and CDR2 is SYDVKM. This CDR3 comprises 14 residues. The CDR3 loop is CASSLVTEAYRYTF. CDR3 sequence (DNA): TGTGCCAGCAGCCTCGTCACGGAGGCCTATCGCTACACCTTC.

This clonotype was picked up many times. The CDR3 spells CASSLVGGGISYEQYF. CDR3 DNA: TGTGCCAGCAGTCTCGTGGGGGGGGGGATATCCTACGAGCAGTACTTC. V usage is TRBV7-2 and J usage is TRBJ2-7; 7 nucleotides line up with TRBD2. CDR1 and CDR2 from the germline V gene are SGHTA and FQGNSA. V shed 6 bases, J shed 1 base, and the junction held 12 bases outside the gene matches. CDR3 size: 16 residues.

In its sample, this clonotype was seen a few times. At one end, the junction sequence differs from germline, possibly due to a read error. This sequence joins TRBV6-1 and TRBJ1-3; no clear D gene. CDR3 length: 16 amino acids. The germline gives CDR1 MNHNS, CDR2 SASEGT. The CDR3 is CASSEGSGLARNTMYF. The CDR3 DNA reads as TGTGCCAGCAGTGAAGGGTCGGGTCTGGCTCGAAACACCATGTATTTT.

This clonotype has ten or more counts. The chain combines TRBV28 with TRBJ1-4; TRBD1 matches at 7 bases. Losses at the gene ends were 7 bases for V and 7 bases for J; bases not matched to a gene: 12. Germline CDR1 reads MDHEN; CDR2 reads SYDVKM. The CDR3 is made up of 15 amino acids. The CDR3 DNA sequence: TGTGCCAGCAAGGAGGGGGCGCTGAGTGGTGAAAAACTGTTTTTT. Protein sequence: CASKEGALSGEKLFF.

This sequence joins TRBV18 and TRBJ2-5; D remains unclear. CDR3 size: 13 residues. Trimming stripped 6 bases from V and 1 base from J, with 9 bases between. Germline CDR1 reads KGHSH; CDR2 reads LQKENI. This CDR3 reads CASSSTRQETQYF. The CDR3 DNA follows: TGTGCCAGCTCGTCCACCCGCCAAGAGACCCAGTACTTC. The whole variable domain, remainder taken from reference TRBV18 and TRBJ2-5, is NAGVMQNPRHLVRRRGQEARLRCSPMKGHSHVYWYRQLPEEGLKFMVYLQKENIIDESGMPKERFSAEFPKEGPSILRIQQVVRGDSAAYFCASSSTRQETQYFGPGTRLLVL.

The sample holds many counts of this clonotype. V and J are TRBV6-5 and TRBJ1-1; no firm D call. Germline V gene lookup returns CDR1 MNHEY and CDR2 SVGAGI. The V end was cut by 1 base, the J end by 0 bases, with 9 bases between. This CDR3 has 15 amino acids. The CDR3 nucleotides are TGTGCCAGCAGTTACTGGACGGGTTTGAACACTGAAGCTTTCTTT. Amino acids: CASSYWTGLNTEAFF.

This chain uses TRBV9 with TRBJ2-7, with 9 bases identical to TRBD2. CDR1 and CDR2 (germline): SGDLS, YYNGEE. V lost 3 bases and J lost 7; bases outside the gene matches: 5. CDR3 length: 13 residues. The CDR3 DNA reads TGTGCCAGCAGCGAAGGACTAGCGTTTGAGCAGTACTTC. It specifies CASSEGLAFEQYF.